These T cell receptor beta chains were read from a single sample in a study of blood T cell repertoires in COVID-19. Clones were read by immunoSEQ multiplex PCR, and TCRdb kept only the in-frame ones, dropping some. The table includes just over 300,000 clones, about nine tenths detected once. The sequencing sample was made of peripheral blood. Source of these receptors: a man in his late teens or twenties with active or convalescent COVID-19. CDR3s include the opening cysteine and the closing phenylalanine or tryptophan. The order of the fields is J gene, D gene, clone size, V gene, CDR3 protein, CDR3 DNA. A D gene is named only where the DNA matches it firmly. Some rows have no size entry. The others give once, few or many, or a class for an expanded clone.

TRBJ1-2 TRBD1 . TRBV16 CASSRDSVYGYTF TGTGCCAGCAGCCGGGACAGTGTCTATGGCTACACCTTC
TRBJ1-2 . . TRBV6-5 CASTNLGGSYGYTF TGTGCCAGCACGAACCTGGGGGGGAGTTATGGCTACACCTTC
TRBJ1-2 TRBD1 . TRBV7-9 CASSPYTDRGSGYTF TGTGCCAGCAGCCCTTATACAGACAGGGGCTCTGGCTACACCTTC
TRBJ1-5 TRBD1 . TRBV2 CASRVGQDPWGNQPQHF TGTGCCAGCAGGGTAGGACAGGACCCATGGGGCAATCAGCCCCAGCATTTT
TRBJ2-7 TRBD2 . TRBV28 CASRPGAGGLEQYF TGTGCCAGCAGGCCTGGAGCGGGGGGGCTCGAGCAGTACTTC
TRBJ2-1 . . TRBV7-3 CASSERGQIYNEQFF TGTGCCAGCAGCGAAAGAGGACAAATCTACAATGAGCAGTTCTTC
TRBJ2-1 TRBD2 . TRBV11-2 CASSLVAGGSYNEQFF TGTGCCAGCAGCTTAGTAGCGGGAGGCTCCTACAATGAGCAGTTCTTC
TRBJ1-1 TRBD1 . TRBV6-4 CASRGDSLGTEAFF TGTGCCAGCCGCGGGGACAGCTTAGGGACTGAAGCTTTCTTT
TRBJ2-1 . . TRBV11-2 CASSRDRGSYNEQFF TGTGCCAGCAGCCGCGATAGGGGTTCCTACAATGAGCAGTTCTTC
TRBJ2-1 TRBD2 . TRBV28 CASSLGGGVEQFF TGTGCCAGCAGTTTAGGGGGGGGAGTTGAGCAGTTCTTC
TRBJ2-3 . few TRBV6-5 CASRRGNTDTQYF TGTGCCAGCAGGCGGGGAAACACAGATACGCAGTATTTT
TRBJ2-7 TRBD2 once TRBV7-2 CASSLDRGGMYEQYF TGTGCCAGCAGCTTAGACCGGGGGGGCATGTACGAGCAGTACTTC
TRBJ1-3 . . TRBV18 CASSQQALSGNTIYF TGTGCCAGCTCTCAACAGGCCCTATCGGGAAACACCATATATTTT
TRBJ2-3 TRBD1 . TRBV11-2 CASSTSRDRGNTQYF TGTGCCAGCAGCACTTCCCGGGACAGGGGAAATACGCAGTATTTT
TRBJ1-1 . . TRBV11-2 CASSNGNTEAFF TGTGCCAGCAGCAACGGTAACACTGAAGCTTTCTTT
TRBJ2-3 TRBD2 . TRBV7-9 CASSLVAGGLTQYF TGTGCCAGCAGCTTAGTAGCGGGGGGACTGACGCAGTATTTT
TRBJ1-5 TRBD1 . TRBV6-5 CASSYRTGIGQPQHF TGTGCCAGCAGTTACCGGACAGGGATCGGCCAGCCCCAGCATTTT
TRBJ2-3 TRBD1 . TRBV5-4 CASSPTGAMQYF TGTGCCAGCAGCCCGACAGGGGCGATGCAGTATTTT
TRBJ2-6 . . TRBV2 CASIREPGANVLTF TGTGCCAGCATCAGGGAACCTGGGGCCAACGTCCTGACTTTC
TRBJ1-4 TRBD1 . TRBV28 CASSLLGGSNEKLFF TGTGCCAGCAGTTTATTAGGGGGCTCAAATGAAAAACTGTTTTTT
TRBJ1-1 . . TRBV7-8 CASSAKMSPNTEAFF TGTGCCAGCAGCGCCAAGATGAGTCCGAACACTGAAGCTTTCTTT
TRBJ2-2 . . TRBV10-1 CASSESRKRGTGELFF TGCGCCAGCAGTGAGTCCCGTAAAAGGGGAACCGGGGAGCTGTTTTTT
TRBJ2-6 . once TRBV4-3 CASSQDSYLSSGANVLTF TGCGCCAGCAGCCAAGATAGTTATCTTAGCTCTGGGGCCAACGTCCTGACTTTC
TRBJ1-5 . . TRBV2 CASSPGSRDNQPQHF TGTGCCAGCTCTCCTGGCAGTCGTGATAATCAGCCCCAGCATTTT
TRBJ2-7 TRBD1 once TRBV6-5 CASSARTGGLWEQYF TGTGCCAGCAGCGCCCGGACAGGGGGCTTGTGGGAGCAGTACTTC
TRBJ1-2 . once TRBV7-9 CASSLGDLANYGYTF TGTGCCAGCAGCTTGGGGGACTTAGCTAACTATGGCTACACCTTC
TRBJ1-3 TRBD1 . TRBV5-8 CASSLDMTGPSSGNTIYF TGTGCCAGCAGCTTGGACATGACAGGGCCCAGCTCTGGAAACACCATATATTTT
TRBJ2-3 TRBD2 . TRBV3-1/TRBV3-2 CASSARLAGSTDTQYF TGTGCCAGCAGCGCCCGACTAGCGGGTAGCACAGATACGCAGTATTTT
TRBJ2-3 TRBD2 . TRBV19 CASSIGGRAGDTQYF TGTGCCAGTAGTATAGGCGGGAGGGCTGGAGATACGCAGTATTTT
TRBJ1-6 . . TRBV4-3 CASSQGWGSRRLNSPLHF TGCGCCAGCAGCCAAGGGTGGGGCAGCCGTCGTTTAAATTCACCCCTCCACTTT
TRBJ2-1 . . TRBV6-2/TRBV6-3 CASSYYVGTYYNEQFF TGTGCCAGCAGTTACTATGTTGGGACTTACTACAATGAGCAGTTCTTC
TRBJ2-7 TRBD1 . TRBV7-9 CASSLTGTEIYEQYF TGTGCCAGCAGCCTAACTGGGACAGAAATCTACGAGCAGTACTTC
TRBJ2-7 . once TRBV4-1 CASSQDRGRRTYEQYF TGCGCCAGCAGCCAAGATCGTGGGAGACGGACCTACGAGCAGTACTTC